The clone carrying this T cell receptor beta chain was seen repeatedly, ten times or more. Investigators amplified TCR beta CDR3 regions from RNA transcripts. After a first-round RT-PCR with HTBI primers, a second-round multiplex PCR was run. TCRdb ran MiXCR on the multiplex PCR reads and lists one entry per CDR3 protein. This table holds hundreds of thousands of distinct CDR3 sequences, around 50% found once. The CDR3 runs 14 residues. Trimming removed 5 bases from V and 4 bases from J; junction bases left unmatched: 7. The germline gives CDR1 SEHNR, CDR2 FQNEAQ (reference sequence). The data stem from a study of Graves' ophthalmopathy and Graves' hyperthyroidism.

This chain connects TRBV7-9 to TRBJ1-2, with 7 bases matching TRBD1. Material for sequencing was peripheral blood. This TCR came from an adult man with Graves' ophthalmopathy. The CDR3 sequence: CASSPPDRAYGYTF. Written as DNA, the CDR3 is TGTGCCAGCAGCCCGCCCGACAGGGCCTATGGCTACACCTTC.